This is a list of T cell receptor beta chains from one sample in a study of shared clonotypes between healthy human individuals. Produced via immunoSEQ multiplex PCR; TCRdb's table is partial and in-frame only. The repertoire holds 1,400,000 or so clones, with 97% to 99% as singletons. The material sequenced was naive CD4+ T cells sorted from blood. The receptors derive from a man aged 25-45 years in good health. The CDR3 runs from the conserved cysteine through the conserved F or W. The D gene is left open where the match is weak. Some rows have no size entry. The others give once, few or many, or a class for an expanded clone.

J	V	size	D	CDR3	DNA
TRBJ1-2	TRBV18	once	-	CASSPVPAVPNYGYTF	TGTGCCAGCTCACCAGTTCCGGCGGTCCCCAACTATGGCTACACCTTC
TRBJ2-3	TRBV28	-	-	CASRGGGTDTQYF	TGTGCCAGCAGAGGGGGAGGGACAGATACGCAGTATTTT
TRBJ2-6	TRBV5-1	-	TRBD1	CASSSADRGRTGANVLTF	TGCGCCAGCAGCTCAGCGGACAGGGGGCGCACTGGGGCCAACGTCCTGACTTTC
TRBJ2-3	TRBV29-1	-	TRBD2	CSVEGTSGRALGTDTQYF	TGCAGCGTTGAGGGGACTAGCGGGAGGGCCCTCGGCACAGATACGCAGTATTTT
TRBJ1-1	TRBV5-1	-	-	CASSLIGTERGEAFF	TGCGCCAGCAGCCTGATCGGGACGGAGCGTGGTGAAGCTTTCTTT
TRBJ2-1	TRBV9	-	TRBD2	CASSVVAGPSYNEQFF	TGTGCCAGCAGCGTAGTAGCGGGTCCCTCCTACAATGAGCAGTTCTTC
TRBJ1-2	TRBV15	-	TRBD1	CATSHRGSYGYTF	TGTGCCACCAGCCACAGGGGATCCTATGGCTACACCTTC
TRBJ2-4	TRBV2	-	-	CASSVASLAKNIQYF	TGTGCCAGCAGTGTTGCATCTTTAGCCAAAAACATTCAGTACTTC
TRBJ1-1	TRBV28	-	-	CASSLSGGSANTEAFF	TGTGCCAGCAGTTTATCCGGGGGCTCAGCGAACACTGAAGCTTTCTTT
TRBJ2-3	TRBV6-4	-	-	CASSVTGKTSTDTQYF	TGTGCCAGCAGTGTGACTGGAAAAACTAGCACAGATACGCAGTATTTT
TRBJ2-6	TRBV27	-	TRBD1	CASRISQLRDRGSGANVLTF	TGTGCCAGCAGGATCTCCCAACTACGGGACAGGGGATCTGGGGCCAACGTCCTGACTTTC
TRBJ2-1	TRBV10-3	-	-	CAISEAGLNEQFF	TGTGCCATCAGTGAGGCAGGGCTCAATGAGCAGTTCTTC
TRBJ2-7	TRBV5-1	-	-	CASSPGLSSYEQYF	TGCGCCAGCAGCCCAGGACTGAGCTCCTACGAGCAGTACTTC
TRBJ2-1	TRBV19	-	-	CASSVRYNEQFF	TGTGCCAGTAGTGTACGCTACAATGAGCAGTTCTTC
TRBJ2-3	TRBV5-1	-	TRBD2	CASSSGTSGLSDTQYF	TGCGCCAGCAGTTCCGGGACTAGCGGGCTTTCAGATACGCAGTATTTT
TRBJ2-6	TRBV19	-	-	CASSMGGSGANVLTF	TGTGCCAGTAGTATGGGTGGCTCTGGGGCCAACGTCCTGACTTTC
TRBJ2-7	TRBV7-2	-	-	CASSPDIWHYEQYF	TGTGCCAGCAGCCCGGACATATGGCACTACGAGCAGTACTTC
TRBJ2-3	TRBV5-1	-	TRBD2	CASSFTGTSQGDTQYF	TGCGCCAGCAGCTTTACCGGGACTAGTCAAGGAGATACGCAGTATTTT
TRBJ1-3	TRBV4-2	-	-	CASSQDVGRIGNTIYF	TGTGCCAGCAGCCAAGATGTGGGAAGAATAGGAAACACCATATATTTT
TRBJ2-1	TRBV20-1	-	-	CSAAQGVEQFF	TGCAGTGCTGCGCAGGGAGTTGAGCAGTTCTTC
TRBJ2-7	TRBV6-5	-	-	CASSYSGTRMYEQYF	TGTGCCAGCAGTTACTCCGGGACACGGATGTACGAGCAGTACTTC
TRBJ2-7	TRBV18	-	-	CASSPRTGAEQYF	TGTGCTAGCTCACCTCGAACAGGTGCCGAGCAGTACTTC
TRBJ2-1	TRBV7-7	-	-	CASSSSVSPYNEQFF	TGTGCCAGCAGTTCGTCGGTCAGCCCCTACAATGAGCAGTTCTTC
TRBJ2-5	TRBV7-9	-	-	CASSLDWLKGETQYF	TGTGCCAGCAGCTTAGACTGGCTAAAAGGGGAGACCCAGTACTTC
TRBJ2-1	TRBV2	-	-	CATFGGGPSSYNEQFF	TGTGCCACCTTTGGAGGGGGCCCTAGCTCCTACAATGAGCAGTTCTTC
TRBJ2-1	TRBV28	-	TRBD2	CASRGSGRGAEQFF	TGTGCCAGCAGGGGTAGCGGGAGGGGGGCTGAGCAGTTCTTC
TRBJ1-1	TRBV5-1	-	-	CASSRDREAFF	TGCGCCAGCAGCAGGGACCGTGAAGCTTTCTTT
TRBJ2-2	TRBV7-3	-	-	CASSLTSTKGELFF	TGTGCCAGCAGCTTAACGTCCACGAAAGGGGAGCTGTTTTTT
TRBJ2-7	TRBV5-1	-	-	CASSHGQNEQYF	TGCGCCAGCAGCCACGGACAGAACGAGCAGTACTTC
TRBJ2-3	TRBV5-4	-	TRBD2	CASSLGTSGSRSTDTQYF	TGTGCCAGCAGCTTGGGGACTAGCGGGAGTAGAAGCACAGATACGCAGTATTTT
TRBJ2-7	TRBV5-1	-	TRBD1	CASSPEQGLTYEQYF	TGCGCCAGCAGCCCGGAACAGGGGCTCACCTACGAGCAGTACTTC
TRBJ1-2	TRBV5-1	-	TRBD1	CASSLAGTVYGYTF	TGCGCCAGCAGCTTGGCCGGGACAGTCTATGGCTACACCTTC
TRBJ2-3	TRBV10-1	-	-	CASQGVASDTQYF	TGCGCCAGCCAAGGAGTTGCGTCAGATACGCAGTATTTT
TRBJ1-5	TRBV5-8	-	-	CASSFRGAVQPQHF	TGTGCCAGCAGCTTTCGGGGGGCCGTTCAGCCCCAGCATTTT
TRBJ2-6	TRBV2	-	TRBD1	CASGEQGAGANVLTF	TGTGCCAGCGGTGAACAGGGGGCTGGGGCCAACGTCCTGACTTTC
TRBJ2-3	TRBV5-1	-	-	CASSLDSIGTDTQYF	TGCGCCAGCAGCTTGGACAGCATCGGCACAGATACGCAGTATTTT
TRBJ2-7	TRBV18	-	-	CASSPVSTAGSAPPTYEQYF	TGTGCCAGCTCACCAGTTTCCACCGCAGGCTCCGCCCCACCAACCTACGAGCAGTACTTC
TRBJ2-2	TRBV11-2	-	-	CASSRQATGELFF	TGTGCCAGCAGCCGACAGGCCACCGGGGAGCTGTTTTTT
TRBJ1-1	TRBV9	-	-	CASSEASRGSAFF	TGTGCCAGCAGCGAGGCCTCCCGCGGCTCTGCTTTCTTT
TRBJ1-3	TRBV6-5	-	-	CASSYPTPSGNTIYF	TGTGCCAGCAGTTACCCTACACCATCTGGAAACACCATATATTTT
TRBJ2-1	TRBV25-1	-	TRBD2	CASRNMREATGEQFF	TGTGCCAGCAGGAATATGCGGGAGGCCACAGGAGAGCAGTTCTTC
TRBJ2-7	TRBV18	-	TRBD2	CASSPGLAGVTYEQYF	TGTGCCAGCTCACCGGGACTAGCGGGAGTCACATACGAGCAGTACTTC
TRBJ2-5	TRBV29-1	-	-	CSVRGKETQYF	TGCAGCGTTCGTGGGAAAGAGACCCAGTACTTC
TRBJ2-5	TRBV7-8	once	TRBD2	CASSLASGTSVKTQYF	TGTGCCAGCAGCTTAGCCTCCGGGACTAGCGTGAAGACCCAGTACTTC
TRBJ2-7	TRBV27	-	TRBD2	CASSFSGTSKGYEQYF	TGTGCCAGCAGTTTCTCCGGGACTAGCAAAGGCTACGAGCAGTACTTC
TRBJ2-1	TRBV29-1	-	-	CSVVPYNEQFF	TGCAGCGTTGTCCCCTACAATGAGCAGTTCTTC
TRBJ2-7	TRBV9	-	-	CASSEDYEQYF	TGTGCCAGCAGCGAGGACTACGAGCAGTACTTC
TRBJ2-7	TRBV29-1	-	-	CSVGVVGGIEQYF	TGCAGCGTTGGAGTGGTAGGGGGGATCGAGCAGTACTTC
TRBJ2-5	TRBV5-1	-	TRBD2	CASRLSGGGRQETQYF	TGCGCCAGCAGGTTAAGCGGGGGGGGGCGCCAAGAGACCCAGTACTTC
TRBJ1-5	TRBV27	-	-	CASSLWGDFNQPQHF	TGTGCCAGCAGTTTATGGGGGGACTTCAATCAGCCCCAGCATTTT
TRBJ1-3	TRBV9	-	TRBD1	CASSVQAGGIAGNTIYF	TGTGCCAGCAGCGTACAGGCAGGGGGAATTGCTGGAAACACCATATATTTT